A single sample is the source of the 15 T cell receptor beta chains below, sequenced in a study of shared T cell receptors in the human thymus. TCRdb's copy holds only in-frame clones and misses some; the assay was immunoSEQ multiplex PCR. The sample has about 380,000 clones; 85% to 95% are singletons. Sequencing input: thymocytes. The receptor set was obtained from a human donor.

The V call is TRBV7-3, the J call TRBJ2-7; TRBD2 matches 8 bases. The V and J ends lost 6 bases and 3 bases, in that order; junction bases with no gene match: 16. CDR3 size: 17 residues. Germline V gene sequence: CDR1 SGHTA, CDR2 FQGTGA. Written as DNA, the CDR3 is TGTGCCAGCAGGCGCGTCGGTCGCCCAGCGGGAGACTACGAGCAGTACTTC. Translation: CASRRVGRPAGDYEQYF.

Remarks on this clone: A junction end diverges from the germline sequence, so it may reflect a read error. This chain uses TRBV27 with TRBJ2-7; the D call may be TRBD1 or TRBD2 (6 bases each). The CDR3 has 15 amino acids. The germline gives CDR1 MNHEY, CDR2 SMNVEV (reference sequence). The CDR3 reads CASSLSTGGSHEQYF. In nucleotides, the CDR3 is TGTGCCAGCAGTTTATCAACCGGGGGCTCCCACGAGCAGTACTTC.

The CDR3 spells CASSTPRDLRLEQYF. The CDR3 nucleotides are TGTGCCAGCAGCACTCCAAGGGACCTCCGGCTGGAGCAGTACTTC. This sequence joins TRBV6-5 and TRBJ2-7, with D perhaps assigned TRBD1 or TRBD2 (5 bases each). Germline CDR1 reads MNHEY; CDR2 reads SVGAGI. The CDR3 extends over 15 amino acids. Deletions cut 6 bases from V and 7 bases from J, with 22 bases between.

The chain combines TRBV6-4 with TRBJ1-5, with TRBD1 identical over 8 bases. Looked up from germline, CDR1 is MRHNA and CDR2 is SNTAGT. The CDR3 has 14 residues. V was clipped by 4 bases and J by 5 bases; unmatched bases: 4. The CDR3 region is CASSAGTGDQPQHF. The CDR3 DNA reads TGTGCCAGCAGTGCCGGGACAGGAGATCAGCCCCAGCATTTT.

This chain joins TRBV5-8 and TRBJ2-5; the D is unclear. The CDR3 covers 14 residues. CDR1 and CDR2 (germline): SGHTS, YDEGEE. V was clipped by 0 bases and J by 5 bases, with 11 bases between them. The CDR3 DNA sequence: TGTGCCAGCAGCTTGGGGCCCCACGGGGAGACCCAGTACTTC. It yields the protein CASSLGPHGETQYF.

This chain connects TRBV2 to TRBJ2-2, with 8 positions matching TRBD1. CDR1 and CDR2 from the germline V gene are SNHLY and FYNNEI. This CDR3 has 14 residues. J lost 7 bases, V lost 1 base, and 2 bases had no gene match. CDR3 bases: TGTGCCAGCAGTGAAGACAGGGGGAACGGGGAGCTGTTTTTT. Its translation: CASSEDRGNGELFF. The full variable domain, its missing parts supplied by reference TRBV2 and TRBJ2-2, is EPEVTQTPSHQVTQMGQEVILRCVPISNHLYFYWYRQILGQKVEFLVSFYNNEISEKSEIFDDQFSVERPDGSNFTLKIRSTKLEDSAMYFCASSEDRGNGELFFGEGSRLTVL.

The chain joins TRBV7-2 to TRBJ2-1, with TRBD2 matching over 13 bases. The germline V gene has CDR1 SGHTA and CDR2 FQGNSA. CDR3 length: 15 residues. The V gene end was trimmed by 5 bases and the J gene end by 6 bases; junction bases not matched to a gene: 4. Written as DNA, the CDR3 is TGTGCCAGCAGCGTACTAGCGGGAGGGATCAATGAGCAGTTCTTC. This sequence encodes CASSVLAGGINEQFF. The entire variable domain, with the rest obtained from reference TRBV7-2 and TRBJ2-1, is as follows: GAGVSQSPSNKVTEKGKDVELRCDPISGHTALYWYRQSLGQGLEFLIYFQGNSAPDKSGLPSDRFSAERTGGSVSTLTIQRTQQEDSAVYLCASSVLAGGINEQFFGPGTRLTVL.

The chain carries TRBV27 and TRBJ2-1; D remains unclear. The CDR3 sequence is 14 residues long. V lost 4 bases and J lost 2, with 9 bases in between. The germline CDR1 and CDR2 sequences are MNHEY and SMNVEV (reference sequence). CDR3 DNA sequence: TGTGCCAGCAGTTCCGCAATTCCCTACAATGAGCAGTTCTTC. It yields the protein CASSSAIPYNEQFF.

The chain uses TRBV2 and TRBJ2-5, with 10 bases that match TRBD2. V was clipped by 6 bases and J by 2 bases; unmatched bases: 9. Germline CDR1 reads SNHLY; CDR2 reads FYNNEI. CDR3 size: 16 residues. The CDR3 sequence: CASREIGLADQETQYF. The DNA of the CDR3 is TGTGCCAGCAGAGAGATAGGACTAGCGGATCAAGAGACCCAGTACTTC.

The V and J genes are TRBV5-3 and TRBJ2-3; D perhaps matches TRBD2 (5 bases). TRBV5-3 is an ORF, and what it does is uncertain. This CDR3 comprises 17 residues. V lost 2 bases to trimming and J lost 11 bases, with 27 bases between them. CDR3 sequence (DNA): TGTGCCAGAAGCTTCCGGAGGAGGACTCCCCTCACCGAAGGGCAGTATTTT. This codes for CARSFRRRTPLTEGQYF.

The rearrangement joins TRBV7-9 to TRBJ1-2, with TRBD1 as a possible D gene (5 bases). This CDR3 is 15 amino acids long. CDR1 SEHNR and CDR2 FQNEAQ come from the germline V gene (reference sequence). V lost 3 bases and J lost 2, with 13 bases in between. The CDR3 region is CASSLGLGPNYGYTF. Here the CDR3 DNA reads TGTGCCAGCAGCTTGGGATTGGGACCGAACTATGGCTACACCTTC.

The chain combines TRBV9 with TRBJ2-7, with 11 bases fitting TRBD2. With V trimmed by 0 bases and J by 5 bases, 7 bases remained unmatched. This CDR3 has 16 residues. In germline, CDR1 is SGDLS, CDR2 YYNGEE. For the CDR3, the DNA is TGTGCCAGCAGCGTAGGGGGGTCTAGCGGGAGGCACGAGCAGTACTTC. It codes for CASSVGGSSGRHEQYF.

On this clone itself: One end of the junction varies from germline; a read error may be responsible. The chain is built from TRBV6-5 and TRBJ1-2, with D maybe TRBD1 (5 bases). Germline CDR1 reads MNHEY; CDR2 reads SVGAGI. CDR3 length: 11 amino acids. CDR3 amino acids: CASSRVVGDTF. The DNA of the CDR3 is TGTGCCAGCAGCAGGGTTGTTGGCGACACCTTC.

The chain uses TRBV28 and TRBJ2-7; 8 nucleotides line up with TRBD2. Unmatched junction bases numbered 1, after V lost 3 bases and J lost 3 bases. Germline CDR1 MDHEN, CDR2 SYDVKM. The CDR3 totals 13 residues. CDR3 sequence reads: CASSFGGDYEQYF. In nucleotides, the CDR3 is TGTGCCAGCAGTTTCGGGGGGGACTACGAGCAGTACTTC.

This clone was detected only a few times. The chain uses TRBV5-4 and TRBJ1-1, with D unresolved. The CDR3 runs to 13 residues. The V gene lost 0 bases and the J gene lost 1 base, with 4 bases spanning the gap. CDR1 is SGHNT and CDR2 is YYREEE in the germline V gene (reference sequence). CDR3 sequence: CASSLAGNTEAFF. The CDR3 DNA is TGTGCCAGCAGCTTGGCGGGGAACACTGAAGCTTTCTTT.